This T cell receptor beta chain was identified in a study of blood T cells in healthy people across ages. This clonotype was picked up one time. Its target is unknown. The junction does not match germline at one end; this may be a read error. Study findings and constraints: A roughly linear age-dependent decrease characterized TCR beta diversity per million T cells.

With a J-beta primer mix and a sample-barcoded 5' primer, a second PCR ran about 6 to 11 cycles. A template-switch adaptor that had 12 random nucleotides put a tag on each cDNA molecule. From the 5' RACE reads, TCRdb called clonotypes with MiXCR, one entry per CDR3 protein. The sample holds some 900,000 distinct CDR3 sequences, roughly 43% seen once. Peripheral blood was drawn, around 9.3 milliliters per donor. The authors extracted at least 6 micrograms of total RNA per sample. The length of the CDR3 is 14 residues. The germline gives CDR1 LGHNA, CDR2 YSLEER. The V gene is TRBV4-3, the J gene TRBJ2-3, with a possible D match to TRBD1 (5 bases). This TCR derives from a man younger than 45 in good health. The source material was blood. The CDR3 sequence is CTSSQGRGSDTQYF. Written as DNA, the CDR3 is TGCACCAGCAGCCAGGGTCGCGGTTCGGATACGCAGTATTTT.